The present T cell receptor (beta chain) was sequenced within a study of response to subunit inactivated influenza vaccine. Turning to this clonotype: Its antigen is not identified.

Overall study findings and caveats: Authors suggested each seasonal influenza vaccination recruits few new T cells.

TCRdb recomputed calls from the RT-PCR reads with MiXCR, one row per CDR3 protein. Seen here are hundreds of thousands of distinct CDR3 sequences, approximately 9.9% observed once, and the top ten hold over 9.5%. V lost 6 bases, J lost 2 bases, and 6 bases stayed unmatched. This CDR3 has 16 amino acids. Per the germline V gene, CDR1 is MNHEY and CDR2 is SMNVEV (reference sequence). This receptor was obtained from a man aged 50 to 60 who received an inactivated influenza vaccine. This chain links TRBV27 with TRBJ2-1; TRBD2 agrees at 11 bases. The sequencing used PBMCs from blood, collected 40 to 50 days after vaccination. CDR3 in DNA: TGTGCCAGCAGCTTACTGGGACTAGCGGCCTACAATGAGCAGTTCTTC. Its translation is CASSLLGLAAYNEQFF.